The sample holds one count of the clone carrying this T cell receptor (beta chain). Its target is unknown. It was with unique molecular identifiers that the TCRbeta library was prepared. TCRdb passed the PCR reads through MiXCR, listing each CDR3 protein once. The data show just over 950,000 distinct CDR3 sequences, roughly 29% seen once. The record originates from a study of T-cell reconstitution after alpha-beta-depleted transplantation in children. Study-wide points: Counts and diversity of T cells one year after transplant came mostly from newly produced T cells. Roughly two months post-transplant, alpha-beta T cells reportedly originated from several hundred graft clones that had expanded.

Per germline, CDR1 MDHEN and CDR2 SYDVKM. The CDR3 length is 12 residues. V lost 4 bases and J lost 4, with 7 bases in between. Material: PBMCs, mostly from graft donor cells, obtained 360 days after TCRalphabeta/CD19-depleted stem cell transplant. The receptor comes from a boy less than two years old who had a stem cell transplant for SCID, so the T cells may come from the graft donor. This chain links TRBV28 with TRBJ1-2, with D unresolved. The CDR3 region is CASSWEAYGYTF. The CDR3 coding sequence is TGTGCCAGCAGTTGGGAGGCCTATGGCTACACCTTC.